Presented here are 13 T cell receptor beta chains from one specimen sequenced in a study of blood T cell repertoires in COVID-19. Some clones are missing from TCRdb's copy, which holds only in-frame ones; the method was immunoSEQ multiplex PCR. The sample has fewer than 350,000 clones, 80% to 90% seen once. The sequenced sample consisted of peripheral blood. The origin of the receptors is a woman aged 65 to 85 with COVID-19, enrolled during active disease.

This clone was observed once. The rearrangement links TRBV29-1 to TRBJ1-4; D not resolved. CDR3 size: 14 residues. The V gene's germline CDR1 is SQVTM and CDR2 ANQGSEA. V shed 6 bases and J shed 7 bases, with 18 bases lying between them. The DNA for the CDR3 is TGCAGCGTCACGTCTACGGGAGGTCGTGAAAAACTGTTTTTT. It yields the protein CSVTSTGGREKLFF. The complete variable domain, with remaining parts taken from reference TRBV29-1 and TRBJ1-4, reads SAVISQKPSRDICQRGTSLTIQCQVDSQVTMMFWYRQQPGQSLTLIATANQGSEATYESGFVIDKFPISRPNLTFSTLTVSNMSPEDSSIYLCSVTSTGGREKLFFGSGTQLSVL.

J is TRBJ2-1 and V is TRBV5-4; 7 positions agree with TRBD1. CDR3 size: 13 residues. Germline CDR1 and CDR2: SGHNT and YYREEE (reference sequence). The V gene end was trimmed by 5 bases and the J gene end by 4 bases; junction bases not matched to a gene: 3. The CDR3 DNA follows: TGTGCCAGCAGTCGGGACAGTTACAATGAGCAGTTCTTC. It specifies CASSRDSYNEQFF.

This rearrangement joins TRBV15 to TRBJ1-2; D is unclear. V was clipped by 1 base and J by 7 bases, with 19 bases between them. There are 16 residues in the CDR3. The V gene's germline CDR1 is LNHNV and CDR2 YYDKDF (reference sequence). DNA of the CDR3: TGTGCCACCAGCAGAGGGTTCGAAGAAGTAACTGGTGGCTACACCTTC. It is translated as CATSRGFEEVTGGYTF.

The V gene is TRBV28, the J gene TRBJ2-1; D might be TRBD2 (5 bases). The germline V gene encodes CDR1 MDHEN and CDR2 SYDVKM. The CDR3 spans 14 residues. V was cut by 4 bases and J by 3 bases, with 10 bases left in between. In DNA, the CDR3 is TGTGCCAGCAGTTCATCCCGGGGCTACAATGAGCAGTTCTTC. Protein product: CASSSSRGYNEQFF.

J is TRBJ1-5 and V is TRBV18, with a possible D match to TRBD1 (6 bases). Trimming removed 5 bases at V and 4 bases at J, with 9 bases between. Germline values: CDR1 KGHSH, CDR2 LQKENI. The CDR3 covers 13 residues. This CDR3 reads CASSTDRNQPQHF. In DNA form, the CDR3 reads TGTGCCAGCTCAACGGACAGAAATCAGCCCCAGCATTTT.

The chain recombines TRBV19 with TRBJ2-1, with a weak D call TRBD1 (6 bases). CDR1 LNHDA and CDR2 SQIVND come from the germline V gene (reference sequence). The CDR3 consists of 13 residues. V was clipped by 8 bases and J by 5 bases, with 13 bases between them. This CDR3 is CASRRRGDNEQFF. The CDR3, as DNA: TGTGCCAGTCGACGCAGGGGTGACAATGAGCAGTTCTTC. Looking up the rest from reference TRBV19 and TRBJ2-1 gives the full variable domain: DGGITQSPKYLFRKEGQNVTLSCEQNLNHDAMYWYRQDPGQGLRLIYYSQIVNDFQKGDIAEGYSVSREKKESFPLTVTSAQKNPTAFYLCASRRRGDNEQFFGPGTRLTVL.

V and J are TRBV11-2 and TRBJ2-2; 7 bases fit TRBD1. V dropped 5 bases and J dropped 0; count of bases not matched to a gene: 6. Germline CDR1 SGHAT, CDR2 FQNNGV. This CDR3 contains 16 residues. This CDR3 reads CASSQGVNSNTGELFF. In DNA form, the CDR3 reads TGTGCCAGCAGCCAGGGGGTAAACTCGAACACCGGGGAGCTGTTTTTT.

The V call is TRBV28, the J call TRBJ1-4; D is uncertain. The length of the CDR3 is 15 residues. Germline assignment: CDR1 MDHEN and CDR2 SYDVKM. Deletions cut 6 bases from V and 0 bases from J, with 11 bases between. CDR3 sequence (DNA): TGTGCCAGCAGCCCCGGGGAATCAACTAATGAAAAACTGTTTTTT. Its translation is CASSPGESTNEKLFF.

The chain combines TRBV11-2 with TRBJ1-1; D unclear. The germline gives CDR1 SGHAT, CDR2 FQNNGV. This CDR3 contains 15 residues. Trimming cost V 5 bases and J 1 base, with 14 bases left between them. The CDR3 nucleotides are TGTGCCAGCAGCCTGTACCGACACTCGAACACTGAAGCTTTCTTT. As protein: CASSLYRHSNTEAFF.

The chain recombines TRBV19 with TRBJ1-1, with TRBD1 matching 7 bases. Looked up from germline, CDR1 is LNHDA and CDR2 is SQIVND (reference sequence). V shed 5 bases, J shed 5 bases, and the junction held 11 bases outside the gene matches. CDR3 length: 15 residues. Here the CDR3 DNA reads TGTGCCAGTAGTGTTTCAGGAGGGGGCGGGACTGAAGCTTTCTTT. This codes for CASSVSGGGGTEAFF.

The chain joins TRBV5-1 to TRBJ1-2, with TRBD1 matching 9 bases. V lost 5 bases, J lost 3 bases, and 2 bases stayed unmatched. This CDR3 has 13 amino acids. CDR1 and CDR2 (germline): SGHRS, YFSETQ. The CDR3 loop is CASRDRGDYGYTF. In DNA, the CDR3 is TGCGCCAGCAGGGACAGGGGAGACTATGGCTACACCTTC.

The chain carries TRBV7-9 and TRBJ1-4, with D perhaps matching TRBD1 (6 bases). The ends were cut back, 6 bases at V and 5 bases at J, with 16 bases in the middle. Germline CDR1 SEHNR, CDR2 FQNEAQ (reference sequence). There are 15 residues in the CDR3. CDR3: CASSVNRVENEKLFF. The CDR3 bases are TGTGCCAGCAGTGTGAACAGGGTAGAAAATGAAAAACTGTTTTTT. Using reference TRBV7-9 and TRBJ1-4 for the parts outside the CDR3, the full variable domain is DTGVSQNPRHKITKRGQNVTFRCDPISEHNRLYWYRQTLGQGPEFLTYFQNEAQLEKSRLLSDRFSAERPKGSFSTLEIQRTEQGDSAMYLCASSVNRVENEKLFFGSGTQLSVL.

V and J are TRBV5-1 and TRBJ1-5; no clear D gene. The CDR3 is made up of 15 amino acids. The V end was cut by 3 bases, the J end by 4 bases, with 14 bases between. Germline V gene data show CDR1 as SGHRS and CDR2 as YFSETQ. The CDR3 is CASSSEGSINQPQHF. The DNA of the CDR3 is TGCGCCAGCAGCTCGGAGGGTTCTATTAATCAGCCCCAGCATTTT. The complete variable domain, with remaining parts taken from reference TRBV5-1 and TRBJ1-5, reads KAGVTQTPRYLIKTRGQQVTLSCSPISGHRSVSWYQQTPGQGLQFLFEYFSETQRNKGNFPGRFSGRQFSNSRSEMNVSTLELGDSALYLCASSSEGSINQPQHFGDGTRLSIL.